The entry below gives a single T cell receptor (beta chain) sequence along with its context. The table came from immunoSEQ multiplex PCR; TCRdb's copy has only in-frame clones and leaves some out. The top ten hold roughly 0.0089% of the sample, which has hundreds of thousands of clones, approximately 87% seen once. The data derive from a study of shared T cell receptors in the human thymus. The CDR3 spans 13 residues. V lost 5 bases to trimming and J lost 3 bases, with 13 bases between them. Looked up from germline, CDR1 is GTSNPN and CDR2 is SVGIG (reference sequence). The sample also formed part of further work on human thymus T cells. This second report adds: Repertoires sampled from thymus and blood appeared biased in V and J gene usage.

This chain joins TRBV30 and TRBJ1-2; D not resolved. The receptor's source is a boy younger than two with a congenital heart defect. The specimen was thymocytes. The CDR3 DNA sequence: TGTGCCTGGGCCAGACGGGAGTACTATGGCTACACCTTC. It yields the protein CAWARREYYGYTF.